Presented here are 27 T cell receptor beta chains from one specimen sequenced in a study of blood T cell repertoires in COVID-19. Sequenced by immunoSEQ multiplex PCR; TCRdb stores in-frame clones only, minus some. Altogether roughly 100,000 clones are present, 85% to 90% being singletons, with the ten largest covering 5.1%. The source material was peripheral blood. These receptors were taken from a human donor in a cohort sampled during active COVID-19.

The CDR3 is CASSYDRRSGGYTF. In DNA form, the CDR3 reads TGTGCCAGCAGTTACGACCGCCGTTCGGGGGGCTACACCTTC. J is TRBJ1-2 and V is TRBV6-5; D is uncertain. The CDR3 extends over 14 amino acids. Germline lookup yields CDR1 MNHEY and CDR2 SVGAGI. V gave up 2 bases and J gave up 8 bases, with 15 bases separating them.

V is TRBV6-2 or TRBV6-3 and J is TRBJ1-5, with 8 bases identical to TRBD1. With 2 bases clipped from V and 3 bases from J, the junction kept 18 bases outside the gene matches. Germline loops: CDR1 MNHEY, CDR2 SVGEGT. The length of the CDR3 is 20 residues. This chain's CDR3 is CASSYGYRGTGDRFNQPQHF. In nucleotides, the CDR3 is TGTGCCAGCAGTTACGGGTATAGGGGGACAGGAGACAGATTCAATCAGCCCCAGCATTTT.

The chain carries TRBV18 and TRBJ2-2, with D perhaps matching TRBD1 (6 bases). Trimming removed 2 bases from V and 2 bases from J, with 9 bases in between. This CDR3 has 15 residues. Looked up from germline, CDR1 is KGHSH and CDR2 is LQKENI. CDR3 nucleotide sequence: TGTGCCAGCTCACCAATACAGGGTAACACCGGGGAGCTGTTTTTT. This gives the protein CASSPIQGNTGELFF.

This chain connects TRBV29-1 to TRBJ2-7; D possibly corresponds to TRBD1 (6 bases). Germline lookup yields CDR1 SQVTM and CDR2 ANQGSEA. This CDR3 region has 13 residues. Between the trimmed V and J ends, which lost 7 bases and 0 bases, there was a span of 13 bases. The CDR3 coding sequence is TGCAGCGCCCAGGACAGCGACTCCTACGAGCAGTACTTC. As protein: CSAQDSDSYEQYF.

This clone was recorded many times. The junction and the germline gene differ at one end; a read error may be behind it. V gene TRBV7-2 combines with J gene TRBJ1-5, with 7 bases fitting TRBD1. The germline V gene has CDR1 SGHTA and CDR2 FQGNSA. The CDR3 is 14 residues long. The CDR3 region has the DNA TGTGCCAGCAGCTTATGGGACAGCAGTCAGCCCCAGCATTTT. The encoded protein is CASSLWDSSQPQHF. Full variable domain (remainder filled in from reference TRBV7-2 and TRBJ1-5): GAGVSQSPSNKVTEKGKDVELRCDPISGHTALYWYRQSLGQGLEFLIYFQGNSAPDKSGLPSDRFSAERTGGSVSTLTIQRTQQEDSAVYLCASSLWDSSQPQHFGDGTRLSIL.

The rearrangement links TRBV5-4 to TRBJ2-7; TRBD2 matches 8 bases. Trimming took 4 bases from V and 0 from J; bases not matched to a gene: 6. CDR1 and CDR2 (germline): SGHNT, YYREEE (reference sequence). This CDR3 is built from 15 residues. CDR3 loop: CASSHSGTSSYEQYF. CDR3 nucleotides: TGTGCCAGCAGCCATTCGGGGACTAGCTCCTACGAGCAGTACTTC.

For the CDR3, the DNA is TGTGCCAGTAGTATAACAGGGAAGGGCACTGAAGCTTTCTTT. It translates to CASSITGKGTEAFF. The rearrangement uses TRBV19 and TRBJ1-1; possible D gene TRBD1, 6 bases. Between the trimmed V and J ends, which lost 2 bases and 4 bases, there was a span of 11 bases. Germline V gene lookup returns CDR1 LNHDA and CDR2 SQIVND (reference sequence). The CDR3 is 14 amino acids.

The chain links TRBV28 to TRBJ1-1, with a weak D call TRBD1 (6 bases). Trimming stripped 6 bases from V and 4 bases from J, with 21 bases between. Per germline, CDR1 MDHEN and CDR2 SYDVKM. This CDR3 has 16 residues. Here the CDR3 DNA reads TGTGCCAGCAGCTCAATGAGTGGGGGCGGTGGCACTGAAGCTTTCTTT. Amino acids: CASSSMSGGGGTEAFF.

The chain combines TRBV6-2 or TRBV6-3 with TRBJ1-3; no clear D gene. V was trimmed by 3 bases and J by 0 bases, leaving 9 bases between them. The CDR3 sequence is 15 residues long. CDR1 is MNHEY, CDR2 SVGEGT, per germline. As DNA, the CDR3 is TGTGCCAGCAGTTATGGAGGGATCTCTGGAAACACCATATATTTT. It codes for CASSYGGISGNTIYF.

Comments on this clone: At one boundary the junction diverges from the germline segment, which might be a read error. The chain is built from TRBV5-4 and TRBJ1-6, with 8 bases matching TRBD1. This CDR3 has 12 residues. CDR1 and CDR2 from the germline V gene are SGHNT and YYREEE (reference sequence). The DNA of the CDR3 is TGTGCCAGCACCGACGGACAGGGCCGAAACCAATTT. Amino acid sequence: CASTDGQGRNQF.

V and J are TRBV18 and TRBJ2-1, with a weak D call TRBD1 (5 bases). Germline V gene data show CDR1 as KGHSH and CDR2 as LQKENI. The CDR3 is 16 amino acids. The V end was cut by 8 bases, the J end by 8 bases, with 25 bases between. This chain's CDR3 is CASQSDRPPRLYEQFF. CDR3 nucleotides: TGTGCCAGCCAGAGCGACAGACCCCCGAGGTTGTATGAGCAGTTCTTC. The variable domain in full, with the rest retrieved from reference TRBV18 and TRBJ2-1, is NAGVMQNPRHLVRRRGQEARLRCSPMKGHSHVYWYRQLPEEGLKFMVYLQKENIIDESGMPKERFSAEFPKEGPSILRIQQVVRGDSAAYFCASQSDRPPRLYEQFFGPGTRLTVL.

The V gene is TRBV18, the J gene TRBJ1-5; D gene unclear. V lost 3 bases and J 5 bases, leaving 8 bases between the germline ends. Per germline, CDR1 KGHSH and CDR2 LQKENI. The CDR3 sequence is 13 residues long. In DNA, the CDR3 is TGTGCCAGCTCACCTCGGTCGGATCAGCCCCAGCATTTT. Translation gives CASSPRSDQPQHF.

The CDR3 coding sequence is TGCGCCAGCAGTGACAGACAGAGCACAGATACGCAGTATTTT. Translation: CASSDRQSTDTQYF. The J gene is TRBJ2-3, the V gene TRBV23-1, with TRBD1 as a possible D gene (5 bases). TRBV23-1 is marked as an open reading frame, function uncertain. The CDR3 sequence is 14 residues long. Between the trimmed V and J ends, which lost 5 bases and 0 bases, there was a span of 9 bases.

The chain joins TRBV2 to TRBJ1-5; 11 bases match TRBD1. Germline assignment: CDR1 SNHLY and CDR2 FYNNEI. This CDR3 is 14 amino acids long. After removal of 6 bases from V and 5 bases from J, the junction contained 3 bases not matched to a gene. The DNA for the CDR3 is TGTGCCAGCAGCGCGGGACAGGGGGATCAGCCCCAGCATTTT. This translates into CASSAGQGDQPQHF.

The CDR3 DNA sequence: TGTGCCACCAACAGGGAATGGGGCACAGATACGCAGTATTTT. It encodes CATNREWGTDTQYF. This chain connects TRBV19 to TRBJ2-3; possibly TRBD1 for D (6 bases). This CDR3 comprises 14 residues. Germline lookup yields CDR1 LNHDA and CDR2 SQIVND (reference sequence). Deletions cut 10 bases from V and 1 base from J, with 15 bases between.

The rearrangement links TRBV19 to TRBJ2-3, with 9 bases lining up with TRBD2. This CDR3 comprises 19 residues. Germline V gene lookup returns CDR1 LNHDA and CDR2 SQIVND (reference sequence). V trimming: 5 bases; J trimming: 0 bases; junction bases outside the gene matches: 15. In DNA, the CDR3 is TGTGCCAGTAGTTTTGGACTGAGACTAGCGGTAAAGAGCACAGATACGCAGTATTTT. It encodes CASSFGLRLAVKSTDTQYF.

The chain joins TRBV11-3 to TRBJ2-7; D may be TRBD2 (6 bases). The CDR3 runs to 12 residues. Germline CDR1 is SGHNT and CDR2 is YENEEA. Trimming took 5 bases from V and 5 from J, leaving 10 bases between them. CDR3 in DNA: TGTGCCAGCAGCACCAGGGAGGACGAGCAGTACTTC. This sequence encodes CASSTREDEQYF.

This chain joins TRBV28 and TRBJ2-7; 9 bases fit TRBD1. CDR3 size: 13 residues. Trimming removed 10 bases from V and 4 bases from J; junction bases left unmatched: 8. Germline CDR1 reads MDHEN; CDR2 reads SYDVKM. This CDR3 is CATRVGQGYEQYF. The DNA for the CDR3 is TGTGCCACCCGAGTCGGACAGGGGTACGAGCAGTACTTC.

The rearrangement uses TRBV7-6 and TRBJ2-2; 11 bases fit TRBD2. CDR1 is SGHVS, CDR2 FNYEAQ, per germline. Trimming at V came to 0 bases and at J to 4 bases, leaving 1 base not matched to a gene. This CDR3 is 16 amino acids long. CDR3 protein: CASSLATSGITGELFF. DNA of the CDR3: TGTGCCAGCAGCTTAGCGACTAGCGGGATCACCGGGGAGCTGTTTTTT. Filled out from reference TRBV7-6 and TRBJ2-2, the complete variable domain reads GAGVSQSPRYKVTKRGQDVALRCDPISGHVSLYWYRQALGQGPEFLTYFNYEAQQDKSGLPNDRFSAERPEGSISTLTIQRTEQRDSAMYRCASSLATSGITGELFFGEGSRLTVL.

The genes are TRBV25-1 and TRBJ2-3; the match to TRBD2 covers 8 bases. Germline assignment: CDR1 MGHDK and CDR2 SYGVNS. J gave up 0 bases and V 3 bases, and 5 bases lay outside the gene matches. This CDR3 region has 16 residues. The CDR3 reads CASSELASGSTDTQYF. For the CDR3, the DNA is TGTGCCAGCAGTGAGTTGGCTAGCGGGAGCACAGATACGCAGTATTTT.

The chain joins TRBV9 to TRBJ2-1; 14 nucleotides line up with TRBD2. The junction had 14 bases not matched to a gene; V was cut back by 0 bases and J by 9 bases. Germline loops: CDR1 SGDLS, CDR2 YYNGEE. The CDR3 length is 19 residues. The CDR3 DNA reads as TGTGCCAGCAGCGTAGCTGTTTTCTTGACTAGCGGGGGGGGTGGTGAGCAGTTCTTC. It codes for CASSVAVFLTSGGGGEQFF.

The chain has TRBV11-3 and TRBJ2-1; D not resolved. Germline V CDR1 and CDR2: SGHNT, YENEEA. Trimming pared 1 base from V and 8 bases from J, leaving 6 bases between. The CDR3 length is 12 residues. CDR3 nucleotide sequence: TGTGCCAGCAGCTTAGGAGAAGATGAGCAGTTCTTC. Its protein is CASSLGEDEQFF.

Here the CDR3 reads CASSEVAETQYF. The CDR3 DNA follows: TGTGCCAGCTCTGAGGTCGCTGAGACCCAGTACTTC. V usage is TRBV28 and J usage is TRBJ2-5; the D is unclear. The CDR3 runs 12 residues. Germline V gene data show CDR1 as MDHEN and CDR2 as SYDVKM. The V gene lost 8 bases and the J gene lost 5 bases, with 12 bases spanning the gap.

The chain joins TRBV6-1 to TRBJ1-4, with a tentative D call TRBD1 (6 bases). CDR1 and CDR2 from the germline V gene are MNHNS and SASEGT. V lost 1 base and J 3 bases, leaving 12 bases between the germline ends. The CDR3 is 16 residues long. CDR3 DNA sequence: TGTGCCAGCAGTGAAGTAGGGGGGGGGCCTAATGAAAAACTGTTTTTT. Translated: CASSEVGGGPNEKLFF.

CDR3 in amino acids: CASSQGDSHTDTQYF. The CDR3, as DNA: TGTGCCAGCAGCCAAGGGGACAGCCACACAGATACGCAGTATTTT. The chain employs TRBV6-2 or TRBV6-3 and TRBJ2-3; 7 bases line up with TRBD1. The J segment lost 2 bases and the V segment lost 6 bases, leaving 8 bases of the junction unmatched. Germline lookup yields CDR1 MNHEY and CDR2 SVGEGT. The CDR3 loop spans 15 amino acids.

The rearrangement uses TRBV27 and TRBJ1-6; unclear D gene. The CDR3 is 16 residues long. Trimming removed 3 bases at V and 7 bases at J, with 16 bases between. Germline V gene data show CDR1 as MNHEY and CDR2 as SMNVEV (reference sequence). The CDR3 sequence: CASSLAGPAANSPLHF. CDR3 DNA: TGTGCCAGCAGTTTGGCAGGCCCAGCCGCAAATTCACCCCTCCACTTT.

The chain couples TRBV6-5 to TRBJ2-5, with 12 bases that match TRBD1. There are 15 residues in the CDR3. The junction had 10 bases not matched to a gene; V was cut back by 7 bases and J by 7 bases. CDR1 and CDR2 (germline): MNHEY, SVGAGI. This chain's CDR3 is CASNQGTGGEGTQYF. DNA for the CDR3: TGTGCCAGCAACCAAGGGACAGGGGGCGAGGGGACCCAGTACTTC.